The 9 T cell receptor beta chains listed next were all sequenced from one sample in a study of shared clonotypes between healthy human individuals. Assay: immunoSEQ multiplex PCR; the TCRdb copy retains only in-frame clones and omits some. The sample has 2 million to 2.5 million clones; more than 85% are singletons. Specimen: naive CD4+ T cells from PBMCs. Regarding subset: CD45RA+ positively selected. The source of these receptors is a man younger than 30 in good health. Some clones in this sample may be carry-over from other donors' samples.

The CDR3 protein is CASSLGQGANEQYF. For the CDR3, the DNA is TGTGCCAGCAGTCTCGGACAGGGGGCGAACGAGCAGTACTTC. The rearrangement links TRBV28 to TRBJ2-7; TRBD1 matches 11 bases. Germline CDR1 reads MDHEN; CDR2 reads SYDVKM. The junction had 5 bases not matched to a gene; V was cut back by 5 bases and J by 5 bases. The CDR3 spans 14 residues.

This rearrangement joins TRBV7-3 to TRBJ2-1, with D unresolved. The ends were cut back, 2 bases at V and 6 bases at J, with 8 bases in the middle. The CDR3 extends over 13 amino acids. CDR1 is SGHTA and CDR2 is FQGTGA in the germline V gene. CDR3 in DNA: TGTGCCAGCAGCTTACTGGCCGGCAATGAGCAGTTCTTC. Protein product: CASSLLAGNEQFF.

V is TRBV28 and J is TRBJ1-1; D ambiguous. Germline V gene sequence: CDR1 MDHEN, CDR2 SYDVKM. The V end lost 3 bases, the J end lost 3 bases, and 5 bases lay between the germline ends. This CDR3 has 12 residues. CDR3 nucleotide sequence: TGTGCCAGCAGTTTTGCTGACACTGAAGCTTTCTTT. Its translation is CASSFADTEAFF.

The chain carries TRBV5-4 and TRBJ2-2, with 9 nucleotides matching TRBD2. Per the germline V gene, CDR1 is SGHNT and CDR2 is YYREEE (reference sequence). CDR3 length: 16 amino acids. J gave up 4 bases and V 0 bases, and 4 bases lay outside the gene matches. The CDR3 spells CASSLGREGSTGELFF. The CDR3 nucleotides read TGTGCCAGCAGCTTGGGGCGGGAGGGGTCCACCGGGGAGCTGTTTTTT.

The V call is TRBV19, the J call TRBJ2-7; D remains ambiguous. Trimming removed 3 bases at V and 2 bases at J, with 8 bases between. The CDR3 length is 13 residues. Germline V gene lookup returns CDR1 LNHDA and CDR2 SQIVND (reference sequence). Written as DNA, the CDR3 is TGTGCCAGTAGTATCGTAGGGACCTACGAGCAGTACTTC. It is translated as CASSIVGTYEQYF.

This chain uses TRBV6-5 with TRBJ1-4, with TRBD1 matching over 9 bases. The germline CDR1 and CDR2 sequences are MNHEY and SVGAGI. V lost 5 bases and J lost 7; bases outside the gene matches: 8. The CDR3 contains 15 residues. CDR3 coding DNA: TGTGCCAGCAGTCCCCTGACAGGGGGTAGTGAAAAACTGTTTTTT. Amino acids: CASSPLTGGSEKLFF.

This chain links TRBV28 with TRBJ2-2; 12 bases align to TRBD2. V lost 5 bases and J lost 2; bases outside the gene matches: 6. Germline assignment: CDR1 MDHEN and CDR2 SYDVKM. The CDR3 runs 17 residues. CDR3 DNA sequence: TGTGCCAGCAGTCGACGGACTAGCGGGACTAACACCGGGGAGCTGTTTTTT. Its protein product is CASSRRTSGTNTGELFF.

CDR3 coding DNA: TGTGCCAGCAGCTTTCGGCTAGCGGACTCCTACGAGCAGTACTTC. Translation gives CASSFRLADSYEQYF. This chain connects TRBV7-9 to TRBJ2-7; TRBD2 agrees at 7 bases. CDR1 is SEHNR, CDR2 FQNEAQ, per germline (reference sequence). Trimming removed 3 bases from V and 0 bases from J; junction bases left unmatched: 5. The CDR3 is made up of 15 amino acids.

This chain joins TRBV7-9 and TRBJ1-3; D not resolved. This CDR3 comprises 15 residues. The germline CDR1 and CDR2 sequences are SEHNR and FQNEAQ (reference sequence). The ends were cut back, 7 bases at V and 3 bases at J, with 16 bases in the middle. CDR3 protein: CASTLGRNDGNTIYF. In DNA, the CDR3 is TGTGCCAGCACCCTCGGGCGGAACGATGGAAACACCATATATTTT.